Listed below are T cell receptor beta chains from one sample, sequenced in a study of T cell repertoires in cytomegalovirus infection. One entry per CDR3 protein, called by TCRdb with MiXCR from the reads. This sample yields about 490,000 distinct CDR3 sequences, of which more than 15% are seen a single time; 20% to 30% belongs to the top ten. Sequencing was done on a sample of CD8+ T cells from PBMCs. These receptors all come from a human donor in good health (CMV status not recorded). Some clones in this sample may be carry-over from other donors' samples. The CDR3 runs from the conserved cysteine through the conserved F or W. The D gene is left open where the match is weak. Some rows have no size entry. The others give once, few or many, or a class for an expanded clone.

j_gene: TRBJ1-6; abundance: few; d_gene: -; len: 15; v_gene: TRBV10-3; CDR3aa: CAISEATHSNSPLHF; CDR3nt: TGTGCCATCAGTGAGGCAACACACAGCAATTCACCCCTCCACTTT
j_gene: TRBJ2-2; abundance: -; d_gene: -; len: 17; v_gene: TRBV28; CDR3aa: CASSLHLGDTDTGELFF; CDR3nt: TGTGCCAGCAGTCTACACTTAGGTGACACCGACACCGGGGAGCTGTTTTTT
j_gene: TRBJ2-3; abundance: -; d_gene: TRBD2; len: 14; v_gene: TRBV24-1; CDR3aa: CATRAGGSTDTQYF; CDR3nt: TGTGCCACCAGGGCCGGGGGGAGCACAGATACGCAGTATTTT
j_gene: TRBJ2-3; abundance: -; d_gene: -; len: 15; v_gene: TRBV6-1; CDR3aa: CASSDWTDYTDTQYF; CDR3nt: TGTGCCAGCAGTGATTGGACGGACTACACAGATACGCAGTATTTT
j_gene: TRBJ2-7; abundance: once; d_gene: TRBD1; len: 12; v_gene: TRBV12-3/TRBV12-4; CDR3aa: CASSGDRYEPYF; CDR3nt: TGTGCCAGCAGTGGGGACAGATACGAGCCGTACTTC
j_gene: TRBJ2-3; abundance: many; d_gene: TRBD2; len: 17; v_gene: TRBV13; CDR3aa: CASSQRAREGPPDTQYF; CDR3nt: TGTGCCAGCAGCCAGAGGGCTCGGGAGGGCCCTCCAGATACGCAGTATTTT
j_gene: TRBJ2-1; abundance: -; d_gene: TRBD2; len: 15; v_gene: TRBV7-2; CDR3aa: CARSYSGAWGNEKFF; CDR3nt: TGTGCCAGAAGCTATAGCGGGGCCTGGGGAAATGAGAAGTTCTTC
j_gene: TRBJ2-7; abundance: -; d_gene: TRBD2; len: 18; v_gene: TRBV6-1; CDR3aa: CASSEAGVWREGVNEQYF; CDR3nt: TGTGCCAGCAGTGAAGCAGGGGTTTGGCGGGAGGGCGTCAACGAGCAGTACTTC
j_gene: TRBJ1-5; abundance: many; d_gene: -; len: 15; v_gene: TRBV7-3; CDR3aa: CASSSLPTGIQPQHF; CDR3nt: TGTGCCAGCAGCTCCCTCCCAACAGGAATTCAGCCCCAGCATTTT
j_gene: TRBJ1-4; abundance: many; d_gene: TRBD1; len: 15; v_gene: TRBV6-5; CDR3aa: CASSSDRGSNEKLFF; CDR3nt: TGTGCCAGCAGCTCTGACAGGGGATCTAATGAAAAACTGTTTTTT
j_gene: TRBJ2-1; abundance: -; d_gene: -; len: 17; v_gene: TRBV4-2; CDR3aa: CASSQVGLQSSYNEQFF; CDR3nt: TGTGCCAGCAGCCAAGTGGGACTGCAGAGCTCCTACAATGAGCAGTTCTTC
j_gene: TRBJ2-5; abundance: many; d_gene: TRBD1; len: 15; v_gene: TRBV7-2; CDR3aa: CASSLAGQVLETQYF; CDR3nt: TGTGCCAGCAGCTTAGCGGGACAGGTCCTGGAGACCCAGTACTTC
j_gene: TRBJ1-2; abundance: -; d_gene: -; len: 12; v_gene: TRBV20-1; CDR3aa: CSARGQGNGYTF; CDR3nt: TGCAGTGCTAGGGGGCAGGGTAATGGCTACACCTTC
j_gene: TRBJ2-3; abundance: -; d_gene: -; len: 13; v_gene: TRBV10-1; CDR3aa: CASSEFGTDTQYF; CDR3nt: TGCGCCAGCAGTGAGTTTGGCACAGATACGCAGTATTTT
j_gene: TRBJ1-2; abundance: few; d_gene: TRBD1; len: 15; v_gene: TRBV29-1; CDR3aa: CSDLSRSTGVYGYTF; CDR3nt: TGCAGCGACCTAAGCAGGTCGACAGGGGTCTATGGCTACACCTTC
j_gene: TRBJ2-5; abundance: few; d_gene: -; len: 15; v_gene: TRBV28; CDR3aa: CASTVTLESQETQYF; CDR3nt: TGTGCCAGCACCGTGACCCTCGAATCACAAGAGACCCAGTACTTC
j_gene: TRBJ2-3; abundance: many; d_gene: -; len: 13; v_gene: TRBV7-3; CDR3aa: CASSPWTGDTQYF; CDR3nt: TGTGCCAGCAGCCCATGGACTGGGGATACGCAGTATTTT
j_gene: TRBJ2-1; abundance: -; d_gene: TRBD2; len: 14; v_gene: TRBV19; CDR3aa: CASSIQRGGSEQFF; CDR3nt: TGTGCCAGTAGTATACAGCGGGGGGGAAGTGAGCAGTTCTTC
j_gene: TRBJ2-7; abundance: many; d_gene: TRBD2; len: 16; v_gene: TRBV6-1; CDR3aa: CASSEAIAGGPYEQYF; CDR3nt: TGTGCCAGCAGTGAAGCTATCGCGGGAGGGCCTTACGAGCAGTACTTC
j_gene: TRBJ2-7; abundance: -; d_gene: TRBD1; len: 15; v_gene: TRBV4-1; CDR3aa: CASSPGQGTFYEQYF; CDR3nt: TGCGCCAGCAGCCCCGGACAGGGAACCTTCTACGAGCAGTACTTC
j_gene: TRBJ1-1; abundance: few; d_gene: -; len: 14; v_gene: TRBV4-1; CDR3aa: CASSQEGGTTEAFF; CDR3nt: TGCGCCAGCAGCCAAGAGGGGGGGACCACTGAAGCTTTCTTT
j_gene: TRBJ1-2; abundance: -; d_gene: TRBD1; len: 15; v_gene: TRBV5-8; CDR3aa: CASSYPGQEFYGYTF; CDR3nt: TGTGCCAGCAGCTATCCGGGACAGGAATTCTATGGCTACACCTTC
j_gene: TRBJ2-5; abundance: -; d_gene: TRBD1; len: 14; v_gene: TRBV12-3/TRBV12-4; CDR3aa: CASRFSCRGETQYF; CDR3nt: TGTGCAAGCAGATTTTCGTGCAGGGGGGAGACCCAGTACTTC
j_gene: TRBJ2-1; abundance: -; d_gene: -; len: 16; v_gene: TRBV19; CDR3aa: CASSSFLRHPGNEQFF; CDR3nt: TGTGCCAGTAGTTCTTTCCTGCGACACCCAGGGAATGAGCAGTTCTTC
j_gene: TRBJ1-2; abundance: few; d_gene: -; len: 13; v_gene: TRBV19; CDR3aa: CASERSVNYGYTF; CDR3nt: TGTGCCAGTGAGAGGTCCGTTAACTATGGCTACACCTTC
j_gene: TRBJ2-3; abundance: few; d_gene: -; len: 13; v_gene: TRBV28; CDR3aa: CASSDALTDTQYF; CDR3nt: TGTGCCAGCTCGGACGCTCTGACAGATACGCAGTATTTT
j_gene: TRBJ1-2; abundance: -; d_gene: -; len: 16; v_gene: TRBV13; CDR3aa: CASSPGRGRTNYGYTF; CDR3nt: TGTGCCAGCAGCCCAGGGAGGGGGAGAACTAACTATGGCTACACCTTC
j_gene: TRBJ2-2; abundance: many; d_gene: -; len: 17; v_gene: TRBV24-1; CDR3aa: CATSDRISGTNTGELFF; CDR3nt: TGTGCCACCAGTGATAGGATCTCCGGGACGAACACCGGGGAGCTGTTTTTT
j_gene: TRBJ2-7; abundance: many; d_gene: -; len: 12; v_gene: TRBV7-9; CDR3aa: CASSLIVYEQYF; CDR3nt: TGTGCCAGCAGCTTAATTGTCTACGAGCAGTACTTC
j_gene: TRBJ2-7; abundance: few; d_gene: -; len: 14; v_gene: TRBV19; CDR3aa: CASSPGGAYYEQYF; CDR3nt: TGTGCCAGTAGCCCGGGCGGGGCCTACTACGAGCAGTACTTC
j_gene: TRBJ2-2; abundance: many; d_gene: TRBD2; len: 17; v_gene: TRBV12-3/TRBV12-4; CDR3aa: CASSYNSGSYYTGELFF; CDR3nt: TGTGCCAGCAGTTACAATAGCGGGAGCTATTACACCGGGGAGCTGTTTTTT
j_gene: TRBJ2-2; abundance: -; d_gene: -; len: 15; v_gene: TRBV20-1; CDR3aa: CSASGLRGRTGELFF; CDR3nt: TGCAGTGCCAGCGGACTGCGGGGTAGGACCGGGGAGCTGTTTTTT
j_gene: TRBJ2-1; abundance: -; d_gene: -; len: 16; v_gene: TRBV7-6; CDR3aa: CASSLYMGPVLNEQFF; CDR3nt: TGTGCCAGCAGCTTATATATGGGTCCCGTCCTCAATGAGCAGTTCTTC
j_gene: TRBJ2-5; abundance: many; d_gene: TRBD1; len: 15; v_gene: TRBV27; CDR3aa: CASGTDRGTPETQYF; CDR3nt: TGTGCCAGCGGAACGGACAGGGGTACCCCAGAGACCCAGTACTTC
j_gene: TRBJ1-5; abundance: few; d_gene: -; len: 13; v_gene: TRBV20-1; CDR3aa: CREHEISNQPQHF; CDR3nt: TGCAGGGAACACGAAATCTCCAATCAGCCCCAGCATTTT